The 8 T cell receptor beta chains reported below all come from one sample, sequenced in a study of human T cells and chemical hapten exposure. TCRdb called the RACE reads again in MiXCR, with one record for every CDR3 protein. The data show about 140,000 distinct CDR3 sequences, 10% to 15% seen once. The time point is: patch test 2, 6 weeks after DPC sensitization. Sample treatment: therapeutic diphenylcyclopropenone sensitization with weekly scalp DPC. Sequenced here: whole blood, sampled in connection with sensitization to the hapten diphenylcyclopropenone (DPC). Receptor source: a woman between 45 and 60 years old with alopecia areata. Some clones in this sample may be carry-over from other donors' samples.

The rearrangement joins TRBV3-1 to TRBJ1-2; no clear D. Germline CDR1 is LGHDT and CDR2 is YNNKEL (reference sequence). Trimming removed 4 bases from V and 7 bases from J, with 19 bases in between. This CDR3 region has 15 residues. The CDR3 DNA reads TGTGCCAGCAGCCCGAGGACCCCCGCGGGGAGTGGCTACACCTTC. The encoded protein is CASSPRTPAGSGYTF. The whole variable domain, remainder taken from reference TRBV3-1 and TRBJ1-2, is DTAVSQTPKYLVTQMGNDKSIKCEQNLGHDTMYWYKQDSKKFLKIMFSYNNKELIINETVPNRFSPKSPDKAHLNLHINSLELGDSAVYFCASSPRTPAGSGYTFGSGTRLTVV.

This chain uses TRBV18 with TRBJ1-1; no clear D gene. CDR1 KGHSH and CDR2 LQKENI come from the germline V gene. The germline V and J ends were trimmed by 6 bases and 5 bases, with 13 bases remaining between them. The CDR3 extends over 13 amino acids. The CDR3 here is CASSRTEETEAFF. The CDR3 DNA reads TGTGCCAGCTCTAGGACGGAGGAGACTGAAGCTTTCTTT.

This clonotype was recorded at least ten times. The CDR3 loop reads CAISPSGGKETQYF. The CDR3 DNA sequence: TGTGCCATCAGCCCTAGCGGGGGAAAAGAGACCCAGTACTTC. This chain connects TRBV10-3 to TRBJ2-5; TRBD2 matches at 10 bases. Germline V gene lookup returns CDR1 ENHRY and CDR2 SYGVKD. This CDR3 is 14 amino acids long. J lost 3 bases, V lost 6 bases, and 4 bases had no gene match.

This clonotype was recorded many times. V usage is TRBV5-1 and J usage is TRBJ1-2, with TRBD1 as a possible D gene (6 bases). The V end lost 4 bases, the J end lost 2 bases, and 9 bases lay between the germline ends. The length of the CDR3 is 13 residues. CDR1 and CDR2 from the germline V gene are SGHRS and YFSETQ. The CDR3 DNA reads TGCGCCAGCAGCAAGGACAGCAACTATGGCTACACCTTC. This translates into CASSKDSNYGYTF.

This chain connects TRBV20-1 to TRBJ2-1, with 10 bases matching TRBD2. The V gene's germline CDR1 is DFQATT and CDR2 SNEGSKA (reference sequence). J was trimmed by 0 bases and V by 6 bases; bases with no gene match: 14. The CDR3 has 18 amino acids. The CDR3 bases are TGCAGTGCCCCTGTGGGGCTAGCGGGAGTCGGCTCCTACAATGAGCAGTTCTTC. It yields the protein CSAPVGLAGVGSYNEQFF.

The chain has TRBV5-4 and TRBJ2-5, with 10 bases fitting TRBD2. From germline, CDR1 is SGHNT and CDR2 YYREEE (reference sequence). This CDR3 contains 17 residues. V shed 0 bases and J 2 bases; nucleotides not matched to a gene: 7. The CDR3 region has the DNA TGTGCCAGCAGCTTGGGGGCGCTAGCGGGAGTTCAAGAGACCCAGTACTTC. Protein sequence: CASSLGALAGVQETQYF. The entire variable domain, with the rest obtained from reference TRBV5-4 and TRBJ2-5, is as follows: ETGVTQSPTHLIKTRGQQVTLRCSSQSGHNTVSWYQQALGQGPQFIFQYYREEENGRGNFPPRFSGLQFPNYSSELNVNALELDDSALYLCASSLGALAGVQETQYFGPGTRLLVL.

This clonotype was found a few times. V and J are TRBV28 and TRBJ2-7; no clear D. Germline CDR1 is MDHEN and CDR2 is SYDVKM. V lost 4 bases to trimming and J lost 4 bases, with 11 bases between them. This CDR3 contains 13 residues. The CDR3 nucleotides read TGTGCCAGCAGTTCCTTTGGGCCTTACGAGCAGTACTTC. Encoded protein: CASSSFGPYEQYF.

This sequence joins TRBV29-1 and TRBJ2-7; D is undetermined. The CDR3 runs to 11 residues. Trimming stripped 5 bases from V and 4 bases from J, with 9 bases between. Germline lookup yields CDR1 SQVTM and CDR2 ANQGSEA. The CDR3 sequence is CSVKWGYEQYF. The CDR3 coding sequence is TGCAGCGTTAAGTGGGGTTACGAGCAGTACTTC.